A selection of T cell receptor beta chains follows, all from one sample in a study of blood T cell repertoires in COVID-19. Only in-frame clones appear in the TCRdb table, and some are missing; sequencing was by immunoSEQ multiplex PCR. The table has 150,000 to 200,000 clones, 79% seen once. The sequenced sample consisted of peripheral blood. All receptors come from a man in his sixties with active or convalescent COVID-19. Both conserved end residues are part of each CDR3. A D gene is named only where the DNA matches it firmly. Only some rows state a clone size, as once, few, many or a class for expanded clones.

size | D | J | V | DNA | CDR3
- | - | TRBJ1-5 | TRBV29-1 | TGCAGCGTTGCGGGGAGTAGCAATCAGCCCCAGCATTTT | CSVAGSSNQPQHF
- | - | TRBJ2-2 | TRBV7-2 | TGTGCCAGCAGCTTAAACGGTCCTGGGGAGCTGTTTTTT | CASSLNGPGELFF
- | - | TRBJ2-7 | TRBV7-6 | TGTGCCAGCAGCCCATCCTCCTCAGACCTCGGGTTCTACGAGCAGTACTTC | CASSPSSSDLGFYEQYF
- | TRBD2 | TRBJ2-5 | TRBV18 | TGTGCCAGCTCCCGAGCGGGGGAGACCCAGTACTTC | CASSRAGETQYF
- | TRBD2 | TRBJ2-5 | TRBV6-6 | TGTGCCAGCAGTCCCCTGCGGACTAGCGGAAGGTTCGTTAAGACCCAGTACTTC | CASSPLRTSGRFVKTQYF
few | TRBD2 | TRBJ2-1 | TRBV19 | TGTGCCAGTAGTTTTGGGACTAGCGGGACCGAGCAGTTCTTC | CASSFGTSGTEQFF
- | TRBD1 | TRBJ2-1 | TRBV11-3 | TGTGCCAGCAGCTTGGGGGGGACAGGGTTTAATGAGCAGTTCTTC | CASSLGGTGFNEQFF
once | - | TRBJ1-6 | TRBV28 | TGTGCCAGCAGTTTTTTGTGGCCAGACTCCTATAATTCACCCCTCCACTTT | CASSFLWPDSYNSPLHF
few | - | TRBJ2-7 | TRBV29-1 | TGCAGCCTCTCCCGGGATTTCCGCAGGGGCGAGCAGTACTTC | CSLSRDFRRGEQYF
- | - | TRBJ2-1 | TRBV9 | TGTGCCAGCAGCGCAGGTATACAGTACAATGAGCAGTTCTTC | CASSAGIQYNEQFF
- | - | TRBJ1-5 | TRBV7-8 | TGTGCCAGCAGCTTGGGTGGGGGGTATCAGCCCCAGCATTTT | CASSLGGGYQPQHF
- | - | TRBJ1-2 | TRBV7-2 | TGTGCCAGCAGCTTACAGGGGACCTATGGCTACACCTTC | CASSLQGTYGYTF
- | - | TRBJ2-7 | TRBV18 | TGTGCCAGCTCGTACAGGGACGAGCAGTACTTC | CASSYRDEQYF
- | - | TRBJ2-5 | TRBV11-1 | TGTGCCAGCAGCAGGGGTCCCCAAGAGACCCAGTACTTC | CASSRGPQETQYF
- | TRBD2 | TRBJ2-2 | TRBV11-2 | TGTGCCAGCAGCCCTGGGACTATCAACACCGGGGAGCTGTTTTTT | CASSPGTINTGELFF
- | TRBD1 | TRBJ2-1 | TRBV7-3 | TGTGCCAGCACCTCCGGGACAGGTCGCAATGAGCAGTTCTTC | CASTSGTGRNEQFF
- | TRBD1 | TRBJ2-7 | TRBV18 | TGTGCCAGCTCACCAGGGACAGGGGTTTACGAGCAGTACTTC | CASSPGTGVYEQYF
few | - | TRBJ1-6 | TRBV19 | TGTGCCAGTAGTCCCTCCTCCTCACCCCTCCACTTT | CASSPSSSPLHF